Included here is one TCR beta chain sequence, with context. The read falls 3 residues short of the CDR3 end, and the missing part is taken from the germline J gene. The data originate from a study of T cells in women clearing cervical HPV infection. Background on the study: No precancer developed; the control's incident HPV16 infection cleared within 12 months.

TCRdb keeps only in-frame clones here, not all; method: immunoSEQ multiplex PCR. This table lists 15,000 to 20,000 clones. V was pared by 4 bases and J by 2 bases, with 18 bases between. The germline gives CDR1 SGHRS, CDR2 YFSETQ. This CDR3 is built from 16 residues. The chain links TRBV5-1 to TRBJ1-2, with D tentatively TRBD1 (6 bases). The sample taken for sequencing was blood buffy coat. The clonotype comes from a woman between 18 and 70 years old with a cervical HPV16 infection that either progressed to CIN3+ or cleared (not recorded which). This CDR3 is CASSPQQGWKNYGYTF. Partial CDR3 DNA: TGCGCCAGCAGCCCCCAACAGGGTTGGAAAAACTATGGC. The full variable domain, with the rest looked up from reference TRBV5-1 and TRBJ1-2, is KAGVTQTPRYLIKTRGQQVTLSCSPISGHRSVSWYQQTPGQGLQFLFEYFSETQRNKGNFPGRFSGRQFSNSRSEMNVSTLELGDSALYLCASSPQQGWKNYGYTFGSGTRLTVV.